These 11 T cell receptor beta chains were sequenced from one sample in a study of T cells after somatic rescue of genetic block. Clones were read by immunoSEQ multiplex PCR, and TCRdb kept only the in-frame ones, dropping some. The sample includes tens of thousands of clones, approximately 96% of them seen just once. The sequenced sample consisted of peripheral blood mononuclear cells (PBMCs). The origin of the receptors is a child less than two years old.

The CDR3 loop reads CASSLGQGDYNEQFF. CDR3 DNA sequence: TGTGCCAGCAGCTTAGGACAGGGAGACTACAATGAGCAGTTCTTC. The chain has TRBV7-2 and TRBJ2-1; 7 nucleotides align to TRBD1. V shed 1 base, J shed 3 bases, and the junction held 3 bases outside the gene matches. The CDR3 covers 15 residues. Germline V CDR1 and CDR2: SGHTA, FQGNSA.

The chain carries TRBV6-1 and TRBJ1-3; D is ambiguous. Trimming left V 0 bases short and J 0 bases short, with 9 bases between. CDR1 MNHNS and CDR2 SASEGT come from the germline V gene. CDR3 length equals 16 residues. CDR3 in DNA: TGTGCCAGCAGTGAAGCTCCCACAGCCTCTGGAAACACCATATATTTT. Translated, it gives CASSEAPTASGNTIYF.

The chain recombines TRBV9 with TRBJ1-5; tentatively, D is TRBD1 (5 bases). Germline CDR1 is SGDLS and CDR2 is YYNGEE. Deletions cut 4 bases from V and 9 bases from J, with 17 bases between. The CDR3 length is 14 residues. This CDR3 reads CASSLRDLPLPQHF. CDR3 nucleotide sequence: TGTGCCAGCAGCCTCCGGGACCTCCCCTTGCCCCAGCATTTT.

The chain carries TRBV5-1 and TRBJ2-1; D not certain. Trimming stripped 2 bases from V and 5 bases from J, with 11 bases between. Looked up from germline, CDR1 is SGHRS and CDR2 is YFSETQ. The CDR3 has 14 residues. CDR3 protein: CASSFQVGNNEQFF. The CDR3 DNA reads as TGCGCCAGCAGCTTCCAGGTAGGCAACAATGAGCAGTTCTTC.

This clone has just one count. This chain connects TRBV29-1 to TRBJ2-3; 11 bases match TRBD2. With 4 bases clipped from V and 3 bases from J, the junction kept 6 bases outside the gene matches. The CDR3 has 15 residues. Per germline, CDR1 SQVTM and CDR2 ANQGSEA. CDR3 region: CSVGLAGSRTDTQYF. The CDR3 DNA reads TGCAGCGTTGGACTAGCGGGGAGTCGGACAGATACGCAGTATTTT.

The chain combines TRBV7-2 with TRBJ1-6; D is perhaps TRBD1 (5 bases). Germline values: CDR1 SGHTA, CDR2 FQGNSA. V lost 6 bases and J lost 0, with 12 bases in between. The CDR3 consists of 16 residues. CDR3 residues: CASSPPGHSYNSPLHF. The CDR3 DNA follows: TGTGCCAGCAGTCCTCCTGGACACTCCTATAATTCACCCCTCCACTTT.

The chain recombines TRBV7-3 with TRBJ2-7; weak D call: TRBD1 (5 bases). CDR3 size: 13 residues. CDR1 is SGHTA, CDR2 FQGTGA, per germline. The V end lost 4 bases, the J end lost 2 bases, and 9 bases lay between the germline ends. The CDR3 sequence: CASSSRQTYEQYF. The CDR3, as DNA: TGTGCCAGCAGCTCCCGACAGACCTACGAGCAGTACTTC.

This chain uses TRBV4-1 with TRBJ2-1; TRBD2 agrees at 10 bases. Per germline, CDR1 MGHRA and CDR2 YSYEKL. The junction had 3 bases not matched to a gene; V was cut back by 1 base and J by 6 bases. The CDR3 runs 15 residues. The CDR3 loop is CASSQASGRANEQFF. CDR3 sequence (DNA): TGCGCCAGCAGCCAAGCGAGCGGGAGGGCCAATGAGCAGTTCTTC.

The V call is TRBV19, the J call TRBJ2-6; TRBD1 matches 9 bases. This CDR3 is 18 amino acids long. Germline loops: CDR1 LNHDA, CDR2 SQIVND (reference sequence). Trimming at V came to 5 bases and at J to 2 bases, leaving 10 bases not matched to a gene. DNA for the CDR3: TGTGCCAGTAGTCTCCGGGACAGGGTTTCTGCTGGGGCCAACGTCCTGACTTTC. Translated, it gives CASSLRDRVSAGANVLTF.

V gene TRBV6-5 combines with J gene TRBJ2-2; D ambiguous. This CDR3 region has 14 residues. With 10 bases removed from V and 0 bases from J, the gap between germline ends came to 12 bases. Per the germline V gene, CDR1 is MNHEY and CDR2 is SVGAGI. This CDR3 is CATGRWANTGELFF. The CDR3 coding sequence is TGTGCCACCGGCAGGTGGGCGAACACCGGGGAGCTGTTTTTT.

This chain connects TRBV29-1 to TRBJ1-4, with D unclear. Germline V gene lookup returns CDR1 SQVTM and CDR2 ANQGSEA. This CDR3 comprises 11 residues. The V end was cut by 7 bases, the J end by 4 bases, with 7 bases between. The CDR3 nucleotides read TGCAGCGCTCGCGGTAATGAAAAACTGTTTTTT. Encoded protein: CSARGNEKLFF.